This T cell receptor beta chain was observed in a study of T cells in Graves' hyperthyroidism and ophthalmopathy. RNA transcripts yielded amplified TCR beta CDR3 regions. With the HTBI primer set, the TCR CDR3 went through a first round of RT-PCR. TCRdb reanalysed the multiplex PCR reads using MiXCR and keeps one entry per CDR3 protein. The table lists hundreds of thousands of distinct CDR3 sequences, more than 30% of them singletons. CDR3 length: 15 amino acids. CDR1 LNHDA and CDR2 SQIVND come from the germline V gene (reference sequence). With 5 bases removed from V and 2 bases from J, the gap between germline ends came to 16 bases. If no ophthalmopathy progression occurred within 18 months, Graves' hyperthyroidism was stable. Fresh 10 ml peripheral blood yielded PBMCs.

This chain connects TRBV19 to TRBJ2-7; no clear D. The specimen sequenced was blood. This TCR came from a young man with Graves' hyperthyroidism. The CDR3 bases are TGTGCCAGTAGTTTCACCCTCGCCGCAACCTACGAGCAGTACTTC. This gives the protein CASSFTLAATYEQYF.